Presented here are 22 T cell receptor beta chains from one specimen sequenced in a study of cytomegalovirus exposure and HLA in healthy donors (dated 2017 in TCRdb). Receptors were amplified or captured by the immunoSEQ multiplex PCR assay. A mixture of 60 forward primers for TCR Vbeta segments and 13 reverse primers for TCR Jbeta segments was used in the multiplex PCR. TCRdb stores this immuneACCESS table with in-frame sequences only. Part of the clones is absent; in the studies checked, under half of the shortfall reflects unresolved V genes, and no reason is known for the rest. This sample gives tens of thousands of clones in total; around three quarters of them show up just once. Jointly, the top ten make up 6.3% of the sample. What was sequenced was PBMCs. These receptors were collected from a man aged 45-60 years in good health and CMV-seronegative.

V usage is TRBV5-5 and J usage is TRBJ2-7; tentative D call: TRBD1 (6 bases). Germline CDR1 reads SGHKS; CDR2 reads YYEKEE (reference sequence). V was pared by 6 bases and J by 0 bases, with 13 bases between. The CDR3 contains 14 residues. The CDR3: CASTMGHSSYEQYF. CDR3 nucleotide sequence: TGTGCCAGCACAATGGGACACAGCTCCTACGAGCAGTACTTC.

There are a few counts of this clone. The rearrangement uses TRBV6-6 and TRBJ1-1; TRBD1 aligns across 9 bases. This CDR3 is built from 12 residues. V lost 11 bases, J lost 1 base, and 2 bases stayed unmatched. Germline CDR1 MNHNY, CDR2 SVGAGI (reference sequence). The CDR3 region has the DNA TGTGCCGGGACAGGGCCGAACACTGAAGCTTTCTTT. It codes for CAGTGPNTEAFF.

The chain links TRBV6-5 to TRBJ1-2, with D maybe TRBD1 (5 bases). This CDR3 region has 14 residues. Germline values: CDR1 MNHEY, CDR2 SVGAGI. Trimming removed 7 bases from V and 4 bases from J, with 16 bases in between. This chain's CDR3 is CASIPDRGGYGYTF. CDR3 coding DNA: TGTGCCAGCATCCCCGACCGGGGGGGCTATGGCTACACCTTC.

The chain uses TRBV27 and TRBJ1-4; the match to TRBD1 covers 7 bases. Germline trimming cut 6 bases from V and 5 bases from J; bases unmatched to any gene: 6. The CDR3 covers 14 residues. The V gene's germline CDR1 is MNHEY and CDR2 SMNVEV (reference sequence). DNA of the CDR3: TGTGCCAGCAGCCGGGACAGTGGAAATGAAAAACTGTTTTTT. Translation gives CASSRDSGNEKLFF. Full variable domain (outside the CDR3, taken from reference TRBV27 and TRBJ1-4): EAQVTQNPRYLITVTGKKLTVTCSQNMNHEYMSWYRQDPGLGLRQIYYSMNVEVTDKGDVPEGYKVSRKEKRNFPLILESPSPNQTSLYFCASSRDSGNEKLFFGSGTQLSVL.

The chain couples TRBV13 to TRBJ2-5, with D possibly TRBD2 on 7 matching bases. Trimming pared 7 bases from V and 1 base from J, leaving 16 bases between. There are 15 residues in the CDR3. The germline CDR1 and CDR2 sequences are PRHDT and FYEKMQ (reference sequence). The CDR3 DNA is TGTGCCAGCACCTCAAGGGGGGGGCTCCAAGAGACCCAGTACTTC. Translated, it gives CASTSRGGLQETQYF.

This clone was seen a single time. The chain has TRBV6-1 and TRBJ2-5, with D perhaps matching TRBD1 (6 bases). This CDR3 has 12 amino acids. V lost 6 bases to trimming and J lost 4 bases, with 9 bases between them. CDR1 is MNHNS and CDR2 is SASEGT in the germline V gene. CDR3 in DNA: TGTGCCAGCAGAGGACAGATAGAGACCCAGTACTTC. Its translation is CASRGQIETQYF.

The chain is built from TRBV7-9 and TRBJ1-1, with TRBD1 matching 7 bases. This CDR3 spans 15 amino acids. Germline-derived CDR1 and CDR2 are SEHNR and FQNEAQ (reference sequence). V lost 5 bases, J lost 1 base, and 7 bases stayed unmatched. CDR3 DNA: TGTGCCAGCAGCACTGACAGGGAACAGAACACTGAAGCTTTCTTT. Its translation is CASSTDREQNTEAFF.

The V and J genes are TRBV5-6 and TRBJ2-1; unclear D gene. V was clipped by 1 base and J by 10 bases, with 6 bases between them. This CDR3 has 11 residues. The germline V gene encodes CDR1 SGHDT and CDR2 YYEEEE. CDR3 amino acids: CASSLIREQFF. CDR3 in DNA: TGTGCCAGCAGCTTGATCAGGGAGCAGTTCTTC.

The gene calls are TRBV30 and TRBJ2-7, with 10 bases fitting TRBD1. With V trimmed by 2 bases and J by 5 bases, 6 bases remained unmatched. The CDR3 loop spans 14 amino acids. CDR1 and CDR2 (germline): GTSNPN, SVGIG (reference sequence). CDR3 region: CAWSTGTGVDEQYF. CDR3 sequence (DNA): TGTGCCTGGAGTACCGGGACAGGGGTCGACGAGCAGTACTTC. Looking up the rest from reference TRBV30 and TRBJ2-7 gives the full variable domain: SQTIHQWPATLVQPVGSPLSLECTVEGTSNPNLYWYRQAAGRGLQLLFYSVGIGQISSEVPQNLSASRPQDRQFILSSKKLLLSDSGFYLCAWSTGTGVDEQYFGPGTRLTVT.

The CDR3 sequence is CASTRGDYSNQPQHF. The CDR3 coding sequence is TGTGCCAGCACCCGAGGAGATTATAGCAATCAGCCCCAGCATTTT. The V gene is TRBV2, the J gene TRBJ1-5; D not certain. Germline CDR1 reads SNHLY; CDR2 reads FYNNEI. The CDR3 runs 15 residues. Trimming left V 7 bases short and J 0 bases short, with 13 bases between.

The chain uses TRBV2 and TRBJ2-7, with D possibly matching TRBD2 (5 bases). The CDR3 spans 13 residues. Looked up from germline, CDR1 is SNHLY and CDR2 is FYNNEI. V lost 8 bases and J 3 bases, leaving 14 bases between the germline ends. CDR3 region: CASRDTPNYEQYF. CDR3 bases: TGTGCCAGCCGGGATACCCCCAACTACGAGCAGTACTTC. The variable domain in full, with the rest retrieved from reference TRBV2 and TRBJ2-7, is EPEVTQTPSHQVTQMGQEVILRCVPISNHLYFYWYRQILGQKVEFLVSFYNNEISEKSEIFDDQFSVERPDGSNFTLKIRSTKLEDSAMYFCASRDTPNYEQYFGPGTRLTVT.

V gene TRBV5-8 combines with J gene TRBJ2-3; D is possibly TRBD1 (6 bases). The CDR3 is 15 residues long. Germline V CDR1 and CDR2: SGHTS, YDEGEE. V was cut by 4 bases and J by 3 bases, with 15 bases left in between. The CDR3 DNA sequence: TGTGCCAGCAGCCTCTGGACAGCACGGACAGATACGCAGTATTTT. It translates to CASSLWTARTDTQYF. Based on the CDR3 plus reference TRBV5-8 and TRBJ2-3, the full variable domain is EAGVTQSPTHLIKTRGQQATLRCSPISGHTSVYWYQQALGLGLQFLLWYDEGEERNRGNFPPRFSGRQFPNYSSELNVNALELEDSALYLCASSLWTARTDTQYFGPGTRLTVL.

The chain links TRBV19 to TRBJ1-1, with D uncertain. The CDR3 extends over 16 amino acids. Trimming cost V 5 bases and J 0 bases, with 16 bases left between them. Per germline, CDR1 LNHDA and CDR2 SQIVND (reference sequence). CDR3 sequence reads: CASSGSGQYMNTEAFF. CDR3 DNA: TGTGCCAGTAGTGGCTCTGGTCAGTATATGAACACTGAAGCTTTCTTT.

The chain combines TRBV4-2 with TRBJ2-3, with 10 bases that match TRBD2. The CDR3 has 16 residues. Losses at the gene ends were 2 bases for V and 0 bases for J; bases not matched to a gene: 2. The germline V gene encodes CDR1 LGHNA and CDR2 YNFKEQ. CDR3 residues: CASSQLSGGSTDTQYF. As DNA, the CDR3 is TGTGCCAGCAGCCAACTTAGCGGGGGGAGCACAGATACGCAGTATTTT.

The chain couples TRBV6-1 to TRBJ2-3; TRBD2 agrees at 8 bases. The germline V gene encodes CDR1 MNHNS and CDR2 SASEGT. Trimming cost V 0 bases and J 2 bases; bases outside gene matches: 1. This CDR3 has 15 amino acids. The CDR3 DNA reads TGTGCCAGCAGTGAAGCACTAGCGGCCACAGATACGCAGTATTTT. This gives the protein CASSEALAATDTQYF.

The chain links TRBV4-3 to TRBJ2-1; D perhaps matches TRBD2 (5 bases). The CDR3 extends over 14 amino acids. Germline V gene lookup returns CDR1 LGHNA and CDR2 YSLEER. The V and J ends lost 1 base and 5 bases respectively, with 9 bases between them. CDR3 amino acids: CASSQGTFDNEQFF. CDR3 coding DNA: TGCGCCAGCAGCCAAGGGACTTTTGACAATGAGCAGTTCTTC.

The chain links TRBV2 to TRBJ1-4; D call uncertain. Germline lookup yields CDR1 SNHLY and CDR2 FYNNEI. Trimming took 0 bases from V and 7 from J, leaving 12 bases between them. The CDR3 contains 15 residues. CDR3 coding DNA: TGTGCCAGCAGTGAAGCGCGCGGAGGAACTGAAAAACTGTTTTTT. Translation gives CASSEARGGTEKLFF.

This clone was seen a few times. This sequence joins TRBV29-1 and TRBJ1-1, with 7 bases that match TRBD1. V was pared by 6 bases and J by 2 bases, with 9 bases of the junction left unmatched. This CDR3 contains 14 residues. Germline CDR1 SQVTM, CDR2 ANQGSEA. The CDR3 nucleotides read TGCAGCGTCCTACCTGGGACAGCCAACACTGAAGCTTTCTTT. It encodes CSVLPGTANTEAFF. Based on the CDR3 plus reference TRBV29-1 and TRBJ1-1, the full variable domain is SAVISQKPSRDICQRGTSLTIQCQVDSQVTMMFWYRQQPGQSLTLIATANQGSEATYESGFVIDKFPISRPNLTFSTLTVSNMSPEDSSIYLCSVLPGTANTEAFFGQGTRLTVV.

The DNA of the CDR3 is TGTGCCAGCGCGGCGTCTCCCTCCTCCCAGCATTTT. Protein sequence: CASAASPSSQHF. This rearrangement joins TRBV6-1 to TRBJ1-5, with no clear D. CDR1 and CDR2 (germline): MNHNS, SASEGT. The CDR3 covers 12 residues. V gave up 8 bases and J gave up 11 bases, with 16 bases separating them.

J is TRBJ2-3 and V is TRBV20-1; the D is unclear. In germline, CDR1 is DFQATT, CDR2 SNEGSKA (reference sequence). V shed 6 bases and J shed 4 bases, with 8 bases lying between them. The CDR3 runs to 11 residues. This chain's CDR3 is CSARVPDTQYF. The CDR3 DNA is TGCAGTGCCCGGGTGCCAGATACGCAGTATTTT.

This clone was seen just once. V and J are TRBV5-1 and TRBJ2-7; no reliable D call. This CDR3 has 14 residues. Trimming left V 0 bases short and J 1 base short, with 8 bases between. The germline gives CDR1 SGHRS, CDR2 YFSETQ. The CDR3 spells CASSLAVSSYEQYF. The CDR3 DNA sequence: TGCGCCAGCAGCTTGGCCGTCAGTTCCTACGAGCAGTACTTC.

This chain joins TRBV29-1 and TRBJ2-1; 8 bases are shared with TRBD1. There are 14 residues in the CDR3. Per the germline V gene, CDR1 is SQVTM and CDR2 is ANQGSEA. With V trimmed by 7 bases and J by 4 bases, 9 bases remained unmatched. CDR3 region: CSAGSGQGYNEQFF. The CDR3 DNA is TGCAGCGCTGGGTCCGGACAGGGATACAATGAGCAGTTCTTC.